This TCR beta chain was identified during a study of STAT5B mutations in CD4+ large granular lymphocyte leukemia. Per germline, CDR1 MDHEN and CDR2 SYDVKM. J was trimmed by 7 bases and V by 6 bases; bases with no gene match: 10. The CDR3 totals 15 residues. Study conclusions and caveats: Approximately 25% of private leukemic clonotypes occurred rarely in other patients' non-leukemic repertoires.

Some clones are missing from TCRdb's copy, which holds only in-frame ones; the method was immunoSEQ multiplex PCR. The sample includes 37,000 or so clones, roughly 80% of them seen just once. A note on this clone: No antigen is known for it.

The receptor was isolated from a human donor in good health. This chain joins TRBV28 and TRBJ1-5, with 9 nucleotides matching TRBD1. The sequenced material came from CD4+ T cells from blood buffy coats. The DNA for the CDR3 is TGTGCCAGCAGCCTCGGGACAGGGAATTACCAGCCCCAGCATTTT. This gives the protein CASSLGTGNYQPQHF.